These 30 T cell receptor beta chains were sequenced from one sample in a study of OX40 agonist ivuxolimab in advanced cancers. The data were produced by immunoSEQ multiplex PCR, yet TCRdb's version contains in-frame clones alone and is incomplete. The data show roughly 61,000 clones, with 87% seen just once and under 0.85% held by the top ten. The source material was CD4+ or CD8+ T cells sorted from blood, sampled in a trial of the OX40 agonist ivuxolimab. These receptors came from an adult with an advanced solid tumor such as melanoma, head and neck, liver or kidney cancer.

The V call is TRBV7-9, the J call TRBJ1-2, with D perhaps matching TRBD1 (5 bases). Per germline, CDR1 SEHNR and CDR2 FQNEAQ (reference sequence). Trimming left V 1 base short and J 7 bases short, with 13 bases between. The CDR3 runs 14 residues. The CDR3 loop reads CASSLGVGQGGYTF. For the CDR3, the DNA is TGTGCCAGCAGCTTAGGAGTAGGGCAGGGTGGCTACACCTTC.

The chain joins TRBV5-6 to TRBJ2-7; unclear D gene. The CDR3 consists of 13 residues. CDR1 and CDR2 from the germline V gene are SGHDT and YYEEEE. With 0 bases removed from V and 1 base from J, the gap between germline ends came to 5 bases. CDR3 sequence: CASSLAQSYEQYF. For the CDR3, the DNA is TGTGCCAGCAGCTTGGCACAGTCCTACGAGCAGTACTTC.

The V call is TRBV28, the J call TRBJ2-2; D is undetermined. Trimming took off 2 bases at V and 6 bases at J, with 16 bases between the two ends. Germline lookup yields CDR1 MDHEN and CDR2 SYDVKM. The CDR3 totals 16 residues. The CDR3: CASSLAQLGIAGELFF. The DNA for the CDR3 is TGTGCCAGCAGTTTAGCGCAGCTGGGAATCGCCGGGGAGCTGTTTTTT.

The gene calls are TRBV10-3 and TRBJ2-5; 7 positions agree with TRBD2. The germline V gene has CDR1 ENHRY and CDR2 SYGVKD. Trimming removed 4 bases from V and 2 bases from J; junction bases left unmatched: 4. The CDR3 length is 14 residues. CDR3 sequence: CAISASGGQETQYF. DNA of the CDR3: TGTGCCATCAGTGCCTCCGGGGGGCAAGAGACCCAGTACTTC.

The J gene is TRBJ2-7, the V gene TRBV7-2, with TRBD1 matching over 9 bases. The V and J ends lost 5 bases and 2 bases, in that order; junction bases with no gene match: 7. This CDR3 comprises 15 residues. The germline V gene has CDR1 SGHTA and CDR2 FQGNSA. The CDR3 DNA reads as TGTGCCAGCAGCCAATCCGGGACAGGGCCCTACGAGCAGTACTTC. It is translated as CASSQSGTGPYEQYF.

The chain is built from TRBV30 and TRBJ2-5; D might be TRBD1 or TRBD2, each matching 5 bases. The CDR3 is 13 amino acids. From germline, CDR1 is GTSNPN and CDR2 SVGIG (reference sequence). V was pared by 5 bases and J by 5 bases, with 15 bases between. The CDR3 DNA is TGTGCCTGGGACCGGGACCGGCGGGAGACCCAGTACTTC. This encodes CAWDRDRRETQYF.

This sequence joins TRBV6-1 and TRBJ2-5; D is ambiguous. V shed 2 bases and J shed 5 bases, with 12 bases lying between them. CDR1 is MNHNS and CDR2 is SASEGT in the germline V gene. The CDR3 contains 14 residues. CDR3 sequence: CASSETRAGETQYF. CDR3 nucleotide sequence: TGTGCCAGCAGTGAAACACGGGCCGGGGAGACCCAGTACTTC.

A note on this clone: The junction does not match germline at one end; this may be a read error. The V call is TRBV27, the J call TRBJ1-2; TRBD1 might be the D (6 bases). Germline V gives CDR1 MNHEY, CDR2 SMNVEV (reference sequence). The CDR3 is 15 residues long. CDR3 coding DNA: TGTGCCAGCAGTTTATGGTCCCAGGGGAACTATGGCCACACCTTC. Encoded protein: CASSLWSQGNYGHTF.

The gene calls are TRBV7-9 and TRBJ1-2; D is unresolved. V lost 3 bases and J lost 3, with 14 bases in between. The CDR3 covers 15 residues. Germline-derived CDR1 and CDR2 are SEHNR and FQNEAQ (reference sequence). The CDR3 DNA reads TGTGCCAGCAGCTTCACCGGGCTAGAGTACTATGGCTACACCTTC. Translating it yields CASSFTGLEYYGYTF.

This chain joins TRBV18 and TRBJ2-5; D might be TRBD1 (5 bases). V was trimmed by 3 bases and J by 4 bases, leaving 12 bases between them. This CDR3 has 14 amino acids. Germline V gene sequence: CDR1 KGHSH, CDR2 LQKENI. CDR3 DNA: TGTGCCAGCTCACCTCCAGGGATTTCAGAGACCCAGTACTTC. It yields the protein CASSPPGISETQYF. The whole variable domain, remainder taken from reference TRBV18 and TRBJ2-5, is NAGVMQNPRHLVRRRGQEARLRCSPMKGHSHVYWYRQLPEEGLKFMVYLQKENIIDESGMPKERFSAEFPKEGPSILRIQQVVRGDSAAYFCASSPPGISETQYFGPGTRLLVL.

The genes are TRBV7-9 and TRBJ2-1; 12 bases match TRBD2. The V gene's germline CDR1 is SEHNR and CDR2 FQNEAQ (reference sequence). V lost 0 bases to trimming and J lost 5 bases; unmatched junction nucleotides: 5. The CDR3 contains 17 residues. The CDR3 DNA reads as TGTGCCAGCAGCTTAGCTGGGACTAGCGGGTACAACAATGAGCAGTTCTTC. The encoded protein is CASSLAGTSGYNNEQFF. The complete variable domain, with remaining parts taken from reference TRBV7-9 and TRBJ2-1, reads DTGVSQNPRHKITKRGQNVTFRCDPISEHNRLYWYRQTLGQGPEFLTYFQNEAQLEKSRLLSDRFSAERPKGSFSTLEIQRTEQGDSAMYLCASSLAGTSGYNNEQFFGPGTRLTVL.

The chain is built from TRBV28 and TRBJ2-5, with D tentatively TRBD1 (6 bases). Trimming removed 7 bases at V and 1 base at J, with 10 bases between. Germline CDR1 MDHEN, CDR2 SYDVKM. The CDR3 has 13 amino acids. The CDR3, as DNA: TGTGCCAGCACAAGGGACATCCAAGAGACCCAGTACTTC. Translated: CASTRDIQETQYF.

The rearrangement links TRBV6-5 to TRBJ1-1; TRBD1 aligns across 7 bases. J lost 2 bases, V lost 6 bases, and 3 bases had no gene match. The length of the CDR3 is 13 residues. Germline CDR1 reads MNHEY; CDR2 reads SVGAGI. The CDR3 reads CASRGQKNTEAFF. CDR3 DNA sequence: TGTGCCAGCAGGGGACAGAAAAACACTGAAGCTTTCTTT.

This chain links TRBV18 with TRBJ1-4; 11 bases align to TRBD1. V gave up 3 bases and J gave up 6 bases; unmatched junction bases: 0. From germline, CDR1 is KGHSH and CDR2 LQKENI. This CDR3 comprises 14 residues. Written as DNA, the CDR3 is TGTGCCAGCTCACCGGGACAGGGGGATGAAAAACTGTTTTTT. Amino acid sequence: CASSPGQGDEKLFF. The entire variable domain, with the rest obtained from reference TRBV18 and TRBJ1-4, is as follows: NAGVMQNPRHLVRRRGQEARLRCSPMKGHSHVYWYRQLPEEGLKFMVYLQKENIIDESGMPKERFSAEFPKEGPSILRIQQVVRGDSAAYFCASSPGQGDEKLFFGSGTQLSVL.

This clone was seen only a few times. The chain employs TRBV19 and TRBJ1-5; D call uncertain. CDR3 length: 15 amino acids. V was shortened by 5 bases and J by 0 bases, with 11 bases between the two germline ends. Germline V gene lookup returns CDR1 LNHDA and CDR2 SQIVND (reference sequence). The CDR3 here is CASSPEGYSNQPQHF. The CDR3 region has the DNA TGTGCCAGTAGTCCTGAAGGGTATAGCAATCAGCCCCAGCATTTT.

The chain combines TRBV2 with TRBJ2-1, with D hard to call. The CDR3 spans 12 residues. Germline CDR1 reads SNHLY; CDR2 reads FYNNEI. V gave up 10 bases and J gave up 5 bases, with 12 bases separating them. CDR3 sequence: CAKAAPHNEQFF. The CDR3 region has the DNA TGTGCCAAGGCAGCCCCCCACAATGAGCAGTTCTTC. Full variable domain (missing parts from reference TRBV2 and TRBJ2-1): EPEVTQTPSHQVTQMGQEVILRCVPISNHLYFYWYRQILGQKVEFLVSFYNNEISEKSEIFDDQFSVERPDGSNFTLKIRSTKLEDSAMYFCAKAAPHNEQFFGPGTRLTVL.

The chain joins TRBV11-2 to TRBJ2-1, with 9 bases that match TRBD1. The CDR3 extends over 14 amino acids. CDR1 and CDR2 from the germline V gene are SGHAT and FQNNGV. With 3 bases clipped from V and 7 bases from J, the junction kept 4 bases outside the gene matches. CDR3 sequence (DNA): TGTGCCAGCAGCTTCTGGACAGGGGCAAATGAGCAGTTCTTC. This sequence encodes CASSFWTGANEQFF.

This chain connects TRBV5-1 to TRBJ2-7; either TRBD1 or TRBD2 may supply D (7 bases each). CDR3 length: 14 amino acids. V was pared by 4 bases and J by 5 bases, with 16 bases between. CDR1 and CDR2 from the germline V gene are SGHRS and YFSETQ. Here the CDR3 reads CASSPWQGGNEQYF. CDR3 bases: TGCGCCAGCAGCCCGTGGCAGGGGGGGAACGAGCAGTACTTC.

The rearrangement uses TRBV29-1 and TRBJ1-2; 10 nucleotides align to TRBD1. The CDR3 sequence is 14 residues long. V lost 5 bases and J lost 6; bases outside the gene matches: 9. CDR1 SQVTM and CDR2 ANQGSEA come from the germline V gene. The CDR3 DNA is TGCAGCGTTAACCGTCCAGGGACAGGGGATGGCTACACCTTC. It translates to CSVNRPGTGDGYTF.

This clone was found once. The J gene is TRBJ1-2, the V gene TRBV15; 8 bases are a match to TRBD1. Germline V gene lookup returns CDR1 LNHNV and CDR2 YYDKDF (reference sequence). CDR3 length equals 15 residues. The ends lost 0 bases at V and 7 bases at J; junction bases unmatched: 7. CDR3 amino acids: CATSRDPDRGRGYTF. The CDR3 DNA reads TGTGCCACCAGCAGAGATCCCGACAGGGGCCGTGGCTACACCTTC.

The chain joins TRBV9 to TRBJ2-5; D is unresolved. CDR1 SGDLS and CDR2 YYNGEE come from the germline V gene. This CDR3 comprises 13 residues. Trimming took off 7 bases at V and 2 bases at J, with 12 bases between the two ends. The CDR3 DNA is TGTGCCAGCTCCCGGAGACCTCAAGAGACCCAGTACTTC. Translation: CASSRRPQETQYF.

The chain recombines TRBV4-1 with TRBJ2-2; 11 bases are shared with TRBD2. V shed 0 bases, J shed 9 bases, and the junction held 6 bases outside the gene matches. This CDR3 has 16 residues. Germline-derived CDR1 and CDR2 are MGHRA and YSYEKL. For the CDR3, the DNA is TGCGCCAGCAGCCAAGATCGGGGGACTAGCGGCAGGGAGCTGTTTTTT. This translates into CASSQDRGTSGRELFF.

J is TRBJ2-5 and V is TRBV4-1, with 10 bases matching TRBD2. V trimming: 9 bases; J trimming: 3 bases; junction bases outside the gene matches: 1. Germline CDR1 MGHRA, CDR2 YSYEKL. The CDR3 extends over 12 amino acids. The CDR3 is CASLAGEETQYF. CDR3 coding DNA: TGCGCCAGTCTAGCGGGAGAAGAGACCCAGTACTTC.

This chain joins TRBV6-6 and TRBJ2-1; TRBD2 agrees at 7 bases. The CDR3 has 12 amino acids. The germline V gene has CDR1 MNHNY and CDR2 SVGAGI (reference sequence). The J segment lost 15 bases and the V segment lost 5 bases, leaving 10 bases of the junction unmatched. The CDR3: CASSGTGLESFF. CDR3 DNA sequence: TGTGCCAGCAGTGGGACCGGACTAGAGTCGTTCTTC.

CDR3 protein: CASAKDTRADTQYF. Written as DNA, the CDR3 is TGCGCCAGCGCCAAGGATACACGGGCAGATACGCAGTATTTT. The chain uses TRBV5-1 and TRBJ2-3; D ambiguous. In germline, CDR1 is SGHRS, CDR2 YFSETQ. The CDR3 totals 14 residues. V was pared by 7 bases and J by 4 bases, with 16 bases between.

The chain recombines TRBV6-4 with TRBJ2-3; 8 bases are shared with TRBD2. V trimming: 5 bases; J trimming: 5 bases; junction bases outside the gene matches: 6. CDR3 length: 14 residues. Germline V lookup: CDR1 MRHNA, CDR2 SNTAGT. CDR3: CASSQAGEGDTQYF. In DNA, the CDR3 is TGTGCCAGCAGTCAAGCGGGGGAAGGAGATACGCAGTATTTT.

The V call is TRBV11-2, the J call TRBJ1-1; D ambiguous. Germline assignment: CDR1 SGHAT and CDR2 FQNNGV. With 6 bases removed from V and 3 bases from J, the gap between germline ends came to 5 bases. There are 11 residues in the CDR3. CDR3 loop: CASRGYTEAFF. For the CDR3, the DNA is TGTGCCAGCAGGGGGTACACTGAAGCTTTCTTT. Drawing the rest from reference TRBV11-2 and TRBJ1-1, the complete variable domain is EAGVAQSPRYKIIEKRQSVAFWCNPISGHATLYWYQQILGQGPKLLIQFQNNGVVDDSQLPKDRFSAERLKGVDSTLKIQPAKLEDSAVYLCASRGYTEAFFGQGTRLTVV.

V and J are TRBV28 and TRBJ1-1, with 7 nucleotides matching TRBD1. Germline CDR1 reads MDHEN; CDR2 reads SYDVKM. V lost 6 bases to trimming and J lost 1 base; unmatched junction nucleotides: 5. The CDR3 extends over 14 amino acids. CDR3 in DNA: TGTGCCAGCAGCCCAGGGACAGAGAACACTGAAGCTTTCTTT. This sequence encodes CASSPGTENTEAFF. The full variable domain, with the rest looked up from reference TRBV28 and TRBJ1-1, is DVKVTQSSRYLVKRTGEKVFLECVQDMDHENMFWYRQDPGLGLRLIYFSYDVKMKEKGDIPEGYSVSREKKERFSLILESASTNQTSMYLCASSPGTENTEAFFGQGTRLTVV.

The chain is built from TRBV11-3 and TRBJ1-1; D is unclear. The CDR3 length is 15 residues. Between the trimmed V and J ends, which lost 5 bases and 0 bases, there was a span of 13 bases. Germline-derived CDR1 and CDR2 are SGHNT and YENEEA. The DNA for the CDR3 is TGTGCCAGCAGCCCAGGACCGCTTATGAACACTGAAGCTTTCTTT. Protein sequence: CASSPGPLMNTEAFF.

V usage is TRBV6-5 and J usage is TRBJ1-3; D uncertain. Trimming left V 2 bases short and J 0 bases short, with 5 bases between. CDR1 is MNHEY, CDR2 SVGAGI, per germline. This CDR3 comprises 14 residues. CDR3 coding DNA: TGTGCCAGCAGTTACGGCGGCTCTGGAAACACCATATATTTT. Translation gives CASSYGGSGNTIYF.